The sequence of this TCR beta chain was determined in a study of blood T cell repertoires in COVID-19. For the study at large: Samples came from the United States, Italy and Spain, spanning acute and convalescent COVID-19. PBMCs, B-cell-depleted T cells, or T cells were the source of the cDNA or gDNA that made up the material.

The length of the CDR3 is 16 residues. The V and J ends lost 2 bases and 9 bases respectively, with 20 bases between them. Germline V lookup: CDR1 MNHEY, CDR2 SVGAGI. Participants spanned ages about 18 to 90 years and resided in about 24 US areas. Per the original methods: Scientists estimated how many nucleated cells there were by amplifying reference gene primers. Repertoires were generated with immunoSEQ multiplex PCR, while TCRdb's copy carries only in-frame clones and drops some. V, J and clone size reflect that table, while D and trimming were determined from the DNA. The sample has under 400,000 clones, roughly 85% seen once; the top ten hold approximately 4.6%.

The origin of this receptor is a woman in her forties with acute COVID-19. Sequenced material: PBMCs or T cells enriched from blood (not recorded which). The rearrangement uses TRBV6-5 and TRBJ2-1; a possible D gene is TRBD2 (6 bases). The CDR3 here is CASSYGLGRELGEQFF. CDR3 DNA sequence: TGTGCCAGCAGTTACGGACTGGGACGGGAGTTGGGTGAGCAGTTCTTC.